This T cell receptor (beta chain) appears in the sequencing data of a study of T cells after yellow fever vaccination. UMIs were added to TCR cDNA along with a universal primer site when it was made by 5'RACE template switching. TCRdb reprocessed the 5' RACE reads via MiXCR and lists one record per CDR3 protein. The table lists some 350,000 distinct CDR3 sequences, about 4% of them singletons, with less than 25% in the top ten. Losses at the gene ends were 1 base for V and 3 bases for J; bases not matched to a gene: 8. The CDR3 has 16 residues. From germline, CDR1 is LGHNA and CDR2 YNFKEQ. Study-level findings and limits: From the bulk population, abundant clonotypes could contaminate and appear within FACS-sorted repertoires. The CD4 and CD8 compartments had a small share of their clonotypes in common.

This clonotype came up a few times. Its antigen is not identified. This material consisted of PBMCs, taken 5 days after the yellow fever booster vaccination. The chain uses TRBV4-2 and TRBJ1-1; 7 bases map to TRBD1. The sequence came from a man between 18 and 29 years old who received the YFV17D yellow fever vaccine. The CDR3 coding sequence is TGTGCCAGCAGCCAAGTCCAGGGGGTCGACCACACTGAAGCTTTCTTT. This translates into CASSQVQGVDHTEAFF.